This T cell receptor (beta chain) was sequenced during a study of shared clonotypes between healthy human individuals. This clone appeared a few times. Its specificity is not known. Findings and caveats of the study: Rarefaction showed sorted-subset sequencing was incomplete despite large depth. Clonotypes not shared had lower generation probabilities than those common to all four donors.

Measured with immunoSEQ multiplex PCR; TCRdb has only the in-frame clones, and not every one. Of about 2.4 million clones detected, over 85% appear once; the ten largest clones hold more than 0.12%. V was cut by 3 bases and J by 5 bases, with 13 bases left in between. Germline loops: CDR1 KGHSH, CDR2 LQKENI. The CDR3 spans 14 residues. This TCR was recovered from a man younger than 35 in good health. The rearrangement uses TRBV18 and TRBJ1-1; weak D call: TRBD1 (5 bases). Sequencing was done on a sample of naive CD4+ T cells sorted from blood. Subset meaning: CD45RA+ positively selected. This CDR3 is CASSPLSGQTEAFF. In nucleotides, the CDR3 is TGTGCCAGCTCACCCCTTAGTGGACAAACTGAAGCTTTCTTT.